The 20 T cell receptor beta chains below all came from one sample that was sequenced in a study of blood T cell repertoires in COVID-19. Repertoires were generated with immunoSEQ multiplex PCR, while TCRdb's copy carries only in-frame clones and drops some. The sample lists about 370,000 clones, about 90% seen once, with 10% in the top ten. The sample consisted of peripheral blood. The receptors shown here come from a woman aged 30 to 39 with COVID-19, enrolled during active disease.

Regarding this clone: The junction departs from germline at one end; a sequencing error may be responsible. This chain joins TRBV10-3 and TRBJ1-3; 7 nucleotides match TRBD1. Germline V CDR1 and CDR2: ENHRY, SYGVKD. The CDR3 is 15 amino acids. The chain's CDR3 is CAINEGAHSGNTIYF. The CDR3 DNA sequence: TGTGCCATCAATGAGGGGGCTCACTCTGGAAACACCATATATTTT.

This clone was observed a few times. The chain is built from TRBV27 and TRBJ1-3, with 7 bases that match TRBD1. There are 14 residues in the CDR3. Germline lookup yields CDR1 MNHEY and CDR2 SMNVEV (reference sequence). The V gene end was trimmed by 2 bases and the J gene end by 4 bases; junction bases not matched to a gene: 2. For the CDR3, the DNA is TGTGCCAGCAGTTTAACAGGGGAGGGAAACACCATATATTTT. It translates to CASSLTGEGNTIYF.

This chain connects TRBV7-9 to TRBJ2-3; 10 bases agree with TRBD2. The CDR3 extends over 16 amino acids. Per germline, CDR1 SEHNR and CDR2 FQNEAQ (reference sequence). V lost 5 bases, J lost 0 bases, and 5 bases stayed unmatched. CDR3 amino acids: CASSPGTSESTDTQYF. Written as DNA, the CDR3 is TGTGCCAGCAGCCCCGGGACTAGCGAGAGCACAGATACGCAGTATTTT. Using reference TRBV7-9 and TRBJ2-3 for the parts outside the CDR3, the full variable domain is DTGVSQNPRHKITKRGQNVTFRCDPISEHNRLYWYRQTLGQGPEFLTYFQNEAQLEKSRLLSDRFSAERPKGSFSTLEIQRTEQGDSAMYLCASSPGTSESTDTQYFGPGTRLTVL.

V gene TRBV15 combines with J gene TRBJ2-3; D is ambiguous. Per germline, CDR1 LNHNV and CDR2 YYDKDF (reference sequence). V was clipped by 0 bases and J by 0 bases, with 4 bases between them. This CDR3 is 14 amino acids long. The CDR3: CATSRDQSTDTQYF. The CDR3, as DNA: TGTGCCACCAGCAGAGATCAGAGCACAGATACGCAGTATTTT.

V and J are TRBV23-1 and TRBJ2-1, with D unclear. TRBV23-1 is given ORF status, its function remaining uncertain. Trimming took off 3 bases at V and 7 bases at J, with 10 bases between the two ends. The CDR3 consists of 13 residues. CDR3 in DNA: TGCGCCAGCAGTCACCTTAACTTGAATGAGCAGTTCTTC. Residues: CASSHLNLNEQFF.

This clone was found many times. Other DNA sequences in the same sample also yield this CDR3. The chain couples TRBV27 to TRBJ1-5; weak D call: TRBD1 (5 bases). CDR3 length: 17 amino acids. The V and J ends lost 5 bases and 0 bases respectively, with 17 bases between them. Germline CDR1 and CDR2: MNHEY and SMNVEV (reference sequence). DNA for the CDR3: TGTGCCAGCAGTCTATATCCCCCGCAGGGTAGCAATCAGCCCCAGCATTTT. Translating gives CASSLYPPQGSNQPQHF.

The J gene is TRBJ1-3, the V gene TRBV29-1, with 11 nucleotides matching TRBD1. This CDR3 has 14 residues. With 6 bases clipped from V and 0 bases from J, the junction kept 1 base outside the gene matches. Germline V gives CDR1 SQVTM, CDR2 ANQGSEA. In nucleotides, the CDR3 is TGCAGCGTGGGGACAGGGGGCTCTGGAAACACCATATATTTT. The encoded protein is CSVGTGGSGNTIYF.

CDR3: CARSAEWGQGSSPYEQYF. The CDR3, as DNA: TGCGCCAGGTCCGCAGAATGGGGACAGGGGAGTAGCCCCTACGAGCAGTACTTC. This chain connects TRBV5-1 to TRBJ2-7; 10 bases align to TRBD1. This CDR3 has 18 residues. CDR1 and CDR2 (germline): SGHRS, YFSETQ. The trim removed 8 bases at V and 2 bases at J, leaving 19 bases unmatched.

This chain links TRBV11-2 with TRBJ2-3, with 12 bases that match TRBD1. Germline V gene data show CDR1 as SGHAT and CDR2 as FQNNGV. V lost 8 bases and J lost 5; bases outside the gene matches: 11. The CDR3 is 16 amino acids. The CDR3: CASALRGTGGLDTQYF. As DNA, the CDR3 is TGTGCCAGCGCCCTTAGGGGGACAGGGGGCTTAGATACGCAGTATTTT.

This clone was seen a single time. This rearrangement joins TRBV6-5 to TRBJ2-1, with 8 bases lining up with TRBD1. Germline trimming cut 6 bases from V and 4 bases from J; bases unmatched to any gene: 8. Per the germline V gene, CDR1 is MNHEY and CDR2 is SVGAGI. The CDR3 has 15 amino acids. CDR3 protein: CASRKNRDRYNEQFF. CDR3 in DNA: TGTGCCAGCAGGAAAAACAGGGACAGGTACAATGAGCAGTTCTTC.

This clone was detected a few times. The chain carries TRBV5-1 and TRBJ2-7; the D gene is possibly TRBD1 (5 bases). Trimming cost V 5 bases and J 0 bases, with 12 bases left between them. This CDR3 spans 14 amino acids. Per germline, CDR1 SGHRS and CDR2 YFSETQ. The CDR3 loop is CASSIGQLSYEQYF. CDR3 coding DNA: TGCGCCAGCAGTATAGGACAACTCTCCTACGAGCAGTACTTC.

The J gene is TRBJ1-3, the V gene TRBV29-1; unclear D gene. V lost 6 bases to trimming and J lost 2 bases, with 8 bases between them. The length of the CDR3 is 12 residues. In germline, CDR1 is SQVTM, CDR2 ANQGSEA. The CDR3 here is CSVRIAGNTIYF. The CDR3 DNA is TGCAGCGTCAGGATCGCTGGAAACACCATATATTTT.

The V and J genes are TRBV6-5 and TRBJ2-7; the D gene is possibly TRBD2 (5 bases). Between the trimmed V and J ends, which lost 4 bases and 5 bases, there was a span of 21 bases. The CDR3 totals 16 residues. The V gene's germline CDR1 is MNHEY and CDR2 SVGAGI. The DNA of the CDR3 is TGTGCCAGCAGTTCCCCCGCAAGGAGGCCTCTTAACGAGCAGTACTTC. Its translation is CASSSPARRPLNEQYF.

This chain uses TRBV19 with TRBJ2-1, with D possibly TRBD1 on 7 matching bases. The V gene's germline CDR1 is LNHDA and CDR2 SQIVND (reference sequence). This CDR3 is 16 amino acids long. V was shortened by 3 bases and J by 9 bases, with 21 bases between the two germline ends. This CDR3 is CASSMGGGTVYVEQFF. The CDR3 nucleotides read TGTGCCAGTAGTATGGGGGGTGGGACAGTTTATGTTGAGCAGTTCTTC.

The chain couples TRBV24-1 to TRBJ1-2, with unresolved D. The CDR3 sequence is 13 residues long. V lost 1 base, J lost 6 bases, and 8 bases lay in between. CDR1 is KGHDR, CDR2 SFDVKD, per germline. CDR3 DNA: TGTGCCACCAGTGATTTTGGAGGGAATGGCTACACCTTC. This encodes CATSDFGGNGYTF.

The chain carries TRBV3-1 (or the pseudogene TRBV3-2) and TRBJ1-2; D possibly corresponds to TRBD1 (5 bases). Deletions cut 0 bases from V and 8 bases from J, with 13 bases between. The germline gives CDR1 LGHDT, CDR2 YNNKEL (reference sequence). This CDR3 is 14 amino acids long. The CDR3 DNA follows: TGTGCCAGCAGCCAAGATGCAGGTTCAGGGGGCTACACCTTC. Translation: CASSQDAGSGGYTF.

In DNA, the CDR3 is TGCGCCAGCAGCGAGCGGGAGGATGTAAACGAGCAGTACTTC. Translation: CASSEREDVNEQYF. The chain employs TRBV4-3 and TRBJ2-7; 9 bases are a match to TRBD2. V lost 5 bases, J lost 5 bases, and 7 bases stayed unmatched. Germline CDR1 reads LGHNA; CDR2 reads YSLEER. The CDR3 loop spans 14 amino acids.

The V gene is TRBV19, the J gene TRBJ2-2; the D gene is possibly TRBD2 (6 bases). The germline V gene has CDR1 LNHDA and CDR2 SQIVND (reference sequence). The CDR3 has 14 amino acids. Deletions cut 8 bases from V and 0 bases from J, with 10 bases between. The CDR3 loop is CASGEESNTGELFF. In nucleotides, the CDR3 is TGTGCCAGTGGGGAGGAGTCGAACACCGGGGAGCTGTTTTTT.

The V and J genes are TRBV6-5 and TRBJ2-7; TRBD1 agrees at 9 bases. CDR3 size: 16 residues. Per germline, CDR1 MNHEY and CDR2 SVGAGI. The V segment lost 2 bases and the J segment 7 bases; nucleotides outside the gene matches: 12. The CDR3 is CASSYHPGQGPGEQYF. CDR3 nucleotide sequence: TGTGCCAGCAGTTACCACCCGGGACAGGGACCGGGGGAGCAGTACTTC.

This chain uses TRBV27 with TRBJ2-5; tentatively, D is TRBD1 (6 bases). V lost 3 bases and J 3 bases, leaving 8 bases between the germline ends. In germline, CDR1 is MNHEY, CDR2 SMNVEV (reference sequence). The CDR3 spans 13 residues. The CDR3 sequence: CASSFRQEETQYF. The CDR3 DNA reads TGTGCCAGCAGTTTCAGACAGGAAGAGACCCAGTACTTC.